This T cell receptor (beta chain) was obtained from a study of cytomegalovirus exposure and HLA in healthy donors. Overall study results and limits: Among donors in an Asian-associated ancestry cluster, a later analysis reportedly found fewer N-insertions than the roughly 610-donor mean.

At collection, donors were nominally healthy, but unrecorded immune exposures were probable. For this clone: The antigen remains unidentified.

Use of 60 Vbeta and 13 Jbeta primers characterized the PCR. The data were produced by immunoSEQ multiplex PCR, yet TCRdb's version contains in-frame clones alone and is incomplete. The sample holds some 130,000 clones, roughly 70% seen once. This CDR3 region has 16 residues. The V and J ends lost 5 bases and 5 bases, in that order; junction bases with no gene match: 12. Germline CDR1 SEHNR, CDR2 FQNEAQ (reference sequence). Sample: PBMCs. The receptor comes from a human donor in good health. The rearrangement uses TRBV7-9 and TRBJ1-5, with 7 bases identical to TRBD1. The CDR3 region is CASSPSTGSGYQPQHF. The DNA of the CDR3 is TGTGCCAGCAGCCCCTCGACAGGGTCGGGGTATCAGCCCCAGCATTTT.